This paragraph covers one TCR beta chain sequence. The clone's antigen remains unknown. It has no much larger one-base neighbor in the sample; base qualities were not kept. This specimen comes from a study of T cell changes during pregnancy in multiple sclerosis (dated by TCRdb to between 2017 and 2020). About the full investigation: In women with multiple sclerosis, the researchers looked at how the T cell repertoire shifted as pregnancy progressed.

CDR1 and CDR2, looked up from the germline V gene, are SQVTM and ANQGSEA. V is pared back by 1 base and J by 0 bases, with 9 bases lying between the germline termini. The CDR3, cysteine through phenylalanine, is 14 amino acids long. Only the CDR3 portion is preserved as DNA: 42 bases, with reading frame beginning at the first base. Library preparation was by the immunoSEQ multiplex PCR assay. Imported from immuneACCESS, the table was reduced by TCRdb to in-frame sequences with V and J called. These copies leave out some clones; in studies compared against another copy, an unresolved V gene accounts for under half, and the cause of the remainder is not known. In all, the sample holds tens of thousands of clones, and approximately 86% of those were seen once. About 1.7% of the sample rests with the top ten.

This TCR came from a female donor with multiple sclerosis, enrolled in a pregnancy study. This material consisted of peripheral blood, taken in the first trimester of pregnancy. The rearrangement combines TRBV29-1 with TRBJ1-1; the D gene is unclear. This receptor carries the CDR3 CSVEGRPMNTEAFF. The DNA sequence is TGCAGCGTTGAAGGCAGGCCTATGAACACTGAAGCTTTCTTT.